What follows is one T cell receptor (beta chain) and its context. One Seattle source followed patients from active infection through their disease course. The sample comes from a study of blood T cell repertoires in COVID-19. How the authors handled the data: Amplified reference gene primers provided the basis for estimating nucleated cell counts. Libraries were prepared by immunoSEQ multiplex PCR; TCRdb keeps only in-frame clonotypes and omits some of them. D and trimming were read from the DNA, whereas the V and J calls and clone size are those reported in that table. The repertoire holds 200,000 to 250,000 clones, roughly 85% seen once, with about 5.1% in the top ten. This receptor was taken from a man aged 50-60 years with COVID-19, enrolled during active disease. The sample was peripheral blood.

DNA for the CDR3: TGTGCCAGCAGCGTAGGGGCAGCGGGGAGTGTAGTTGAGCAGTTCTTC. Protein sequence: CASSVGAAGSVVEQFF. The V call is TRBV9, the J call TRBJ2-1, with 7 nucleotides matching TRBD2. The CDR3 consists of 16 residues. The V gene end was trimmed by 0 bases and the J gene end by 9 bases; junction bases not matched to a gene: 12. The germline CDR1 and CDR2 sequences are SGDLS and YYNGEE.